This TCR beta chain is drawn from a study of OX40 agonist ivuxolimab in advanced cancers. V was clipped by 0 bases and J by 5 bases, with 4 bases between them. The CDR3 extends over 12 amino acids. Germline CDR1 is SEHNR and CDR2 is FQNEAQ (reference sequence). TCRdb's table, derived via immunoSEQ multiplex PCR, lists solely in-frame clones and lacks some. The table includes around 59,000 clones, around nine tenths detected once. Samples were taken at baseline and on day 1 of cycles 4 and 7. The sequenced sample was CD4+ or CD8+ T cells sorted from blood, obtained in a trial of the OX40 agonist ivuxolimab. This TCR came from an adult with an advanced solid tumor such as melanoma, head and neck, liver or kidney cancer. The V and J genes are TRBV7-9 and TRBJ1-1; no firm D call. CDR3 amino acids: CASSLAATEAFF. DNA of the CDR3: TGTGCCAGCAGCTTAGCCGCAACTGAAGCTTTCTTT.